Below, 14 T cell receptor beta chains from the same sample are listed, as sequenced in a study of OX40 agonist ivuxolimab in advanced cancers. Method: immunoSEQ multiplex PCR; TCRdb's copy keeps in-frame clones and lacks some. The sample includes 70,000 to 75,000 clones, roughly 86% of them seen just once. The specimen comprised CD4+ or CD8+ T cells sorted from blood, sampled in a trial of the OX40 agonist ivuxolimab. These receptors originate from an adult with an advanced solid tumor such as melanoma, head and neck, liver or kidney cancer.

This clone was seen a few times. CDR3 nucleotides: TGTGCCAGTAGAGGTACGGGAGTTAATGAGCAGTTCTTC. Protein sequence: CASRGTGVNEQFF. The chain couples TRBV19 to TRBJ2-1, with D perhaps TRBD2 (6 bases). V lost 6 bases, J lost 7 bases, and 13 bases lay in between. Germline V gene lookup returns CDR1 LNHDA and CDR2 SQIVND (reference sequence). This CDR3 has 13 amino acids.

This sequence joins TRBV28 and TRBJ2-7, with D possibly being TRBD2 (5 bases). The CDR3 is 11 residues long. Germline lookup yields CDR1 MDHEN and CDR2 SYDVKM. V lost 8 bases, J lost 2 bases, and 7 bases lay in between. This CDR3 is CASAGPYEQYF. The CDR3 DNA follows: TGTGCCAGCGCGGGTCCCTACGAGCAGTACTTC.

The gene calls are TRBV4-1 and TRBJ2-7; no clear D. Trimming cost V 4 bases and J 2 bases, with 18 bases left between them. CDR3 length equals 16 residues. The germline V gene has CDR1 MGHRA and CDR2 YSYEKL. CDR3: CASSPSVLGFAYEQYF. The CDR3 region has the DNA TGCGCCAGCAGCCCGAGCGTCCTAGGGTTTGCCTACGAGCAGTACTTC.

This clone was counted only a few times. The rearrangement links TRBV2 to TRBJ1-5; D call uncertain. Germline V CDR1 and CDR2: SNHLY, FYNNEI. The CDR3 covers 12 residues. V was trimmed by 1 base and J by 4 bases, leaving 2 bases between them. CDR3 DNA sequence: TGTGCCAGCAGTGAAGGGAATCAGCCCCAGCATTTT. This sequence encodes CASSEGNQPQHF.

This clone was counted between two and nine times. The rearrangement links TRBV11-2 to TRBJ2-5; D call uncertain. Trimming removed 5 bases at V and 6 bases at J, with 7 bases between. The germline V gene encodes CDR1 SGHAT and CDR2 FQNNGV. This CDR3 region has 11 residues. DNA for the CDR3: TGTGCCAGCAGCACCCGTCAGACCCAGTACTTC. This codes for CASSTRQTQYF.

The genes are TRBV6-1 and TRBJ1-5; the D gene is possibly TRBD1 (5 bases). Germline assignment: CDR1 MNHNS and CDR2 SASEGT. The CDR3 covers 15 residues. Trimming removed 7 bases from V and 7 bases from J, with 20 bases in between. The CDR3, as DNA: TGTGCCAGCACCAAAGGGGTAGGACTTAACCAGCCCCAGCATTTT. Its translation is CASTKGVGLNQPQHF.

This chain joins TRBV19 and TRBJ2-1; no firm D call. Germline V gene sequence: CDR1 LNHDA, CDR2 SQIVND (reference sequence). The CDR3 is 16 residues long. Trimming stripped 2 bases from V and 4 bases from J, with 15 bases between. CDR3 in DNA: TGTGCCAGTAGTATACATCAAGCGACCTTATACAATGAGCAGTTCTTC. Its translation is CASSIHQATLYNEQFF.

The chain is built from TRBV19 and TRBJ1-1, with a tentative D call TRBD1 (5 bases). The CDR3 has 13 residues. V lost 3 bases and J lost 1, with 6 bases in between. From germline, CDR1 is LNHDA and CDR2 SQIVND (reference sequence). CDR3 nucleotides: TGTGCCAGTAGTATGGACAAGAACACTGAAGCTTTCTTT. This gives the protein CASSMDKNTEAFF.

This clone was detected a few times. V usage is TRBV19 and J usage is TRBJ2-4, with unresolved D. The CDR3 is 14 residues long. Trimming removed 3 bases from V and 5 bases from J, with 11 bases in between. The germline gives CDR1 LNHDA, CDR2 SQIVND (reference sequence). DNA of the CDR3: TGTGCCAGTAGTATTAGCACGCAAGAAAACATTCAGTACTTC. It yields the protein CASSISTQENIQYF.

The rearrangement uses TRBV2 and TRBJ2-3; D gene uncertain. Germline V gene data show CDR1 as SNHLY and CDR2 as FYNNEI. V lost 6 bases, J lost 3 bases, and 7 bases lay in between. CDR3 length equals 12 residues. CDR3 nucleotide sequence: TGTGCCAGCAGGGTAGAAACAGATACGCAGTATTTT. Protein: CASRVETDTQYF.

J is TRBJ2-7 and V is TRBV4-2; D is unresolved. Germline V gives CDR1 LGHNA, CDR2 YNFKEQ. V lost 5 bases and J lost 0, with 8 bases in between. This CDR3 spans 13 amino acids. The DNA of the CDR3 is TGTGCCAGCAGCTACGGAGTCTCCTACGAGCAGTACTTC. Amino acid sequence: CASSYGVSYEQYF.

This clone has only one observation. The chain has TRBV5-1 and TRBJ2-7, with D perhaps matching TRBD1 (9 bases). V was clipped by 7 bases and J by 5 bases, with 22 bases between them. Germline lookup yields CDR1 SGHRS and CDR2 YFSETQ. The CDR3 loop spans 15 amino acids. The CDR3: CASLRREGQGHEQYF. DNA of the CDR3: TGCGCCAGCTTACGACGGGAGGGACAGGGTCACGAGCAGTACTTC.

CDR3 residues: CASSFQLAGEETQYF. The CDR3 DNA sequence: TGCGCCAGCAGCTTTCAACTAGCGGGGGAAGAGACCCAGTACTTC. The rearrangement joins TRBV5-1 to TRBJ2-5; 11 bases align to TRBD2. The germline gives CDR1 SGHRS, CDR2 YFSETQ. This CDR3 has 15 residues. V lost 2 bases, J lost 3 bases, and 3 bases stayed unmatched. The whole variable domain, filled in from reference TRBV5-1 and TRBJ2-5, reads KAGVTQTPRYLIKTRGQQVTLSCSPISGHRSVSWYQQTPGQGLQFLFEYFSETQRNKGNFPGRFSGRQFSNSRSEMNVSTLELGDSALYLCASSFQLAGEETQYFGPGTRLLVL.

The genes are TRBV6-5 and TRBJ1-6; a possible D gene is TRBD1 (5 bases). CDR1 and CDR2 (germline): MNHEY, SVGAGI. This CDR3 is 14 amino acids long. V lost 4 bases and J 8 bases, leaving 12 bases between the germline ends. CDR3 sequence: CASSLTRGDSPLHF. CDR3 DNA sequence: TGTGCCAGCAGTTTGACACGGGGCGATTCACCCCTCCACTTT.